A single sample gave rise to the 5 T cell receptor beta chains below, sequenced in a study of regulatory T cells in long-lasting Graves disease. CDR3 regions were amplified by Arm-PCR using iRepertoire HTBI primers to build TCR beta libraries. TCRdb ran MiXCR on the multiplex PCR reads and lists one entry per CDR3 protein. This repertoire shows about 470,000 distinct CDR3 sequences, under 25% found once; its top ten account for over 7.5%. The time point is: persistent/refractory GD, antithyroid drugs over 5 years with positive TRAb. There was RNA extracted from PBMCs, and the TCR library was made from it. Sequences were derived from peripheral blood mononuclear cells (PBMCs), sampled when the disease was refractory, from a patient treated with antithyroid drugs. Receptors were obtained from a female donor with Graves disease.

The CDR3 loop is CASSSQTSPLSNTGELFF. The CDR3 coding sequence is TGTGCCAGCAGCTCCCAAACTAGCCCCTTATCGAACACCGGGGAGCTGTTTTTT. V gene TRBV3-1 combines with J gene TRBJ2-2; a weak D match, TRBD2 (6 bases). Trimming pared 5 bases from V and 0 bases from J, leaving 19 bases between. Germline V gene sequence: CDR1 LGHDT, CDR2 YNNKEL (reference sequence). The CDR3 consists of 18 residues.

There are many counts of this clonotype. The chain couples TRBV27 to TRBJ2-5, with D unclear. V lost 7 bases, J lost 5 bases, and 14 bases lay in between. CDR3 length: 13 residues. Germline V gene data show CDR1 as MNHEY and CDR2 as SMNVEV (reference sequence). CDR3 residues: CASMRIGWETQYF. The CDR3 DNA follows: TGTGCCAGCATGAGGATTGGGTGGGAGACCCAGTACTTC.

This clonotype was found a few times. The J gene is TRBJ1-5, the V gene TRBV24-1; no definite D call. Germline-derived CDR1 and CDR2 are KGHDR and SFDVKD. This CDR3 region has 13 residues. V was trimmed by 9 bases and J by 5 bases, leaving 13 bases between them. The CDR3 DNA is TGTGCCACCTTTTCACAGCACTATCAGCCCCAGCATTTT. The encoded protein is CATFSQHYQPQHF.

Only a few counts were recorded for this clonotype. V and J are TRBV13 and TRBJ2-2; D unclear. Germline CDR1 PRHDT, CDR2 FYEKMQ (reference sequence). The CDR3 spans 13 residues. The germline V and J ends were trimmed by 4 bases and 6 bases, with 9 bases remaining between them. DNA of the CDR3: TGTGCCAGCAGCTCAAGCCGACCCGGGGAGCTGTTTTTT. Translation gives CASSSSRPGELFF. Supplemented by reference TRBV13 and TRBJ2-2, the full variable domain reads AAGVIQSPRHLIKEKRETATLKCYPIPRHDTVYWYQQGPGQDPQFLISFYEKMQSDKGSIPDRFSAQQFSDYHSELNMSSLELGDSALYFCASSSSRPGELFFGEGSRLTVL.

V usage is TRBV11-2 and J usage is TRBJ2-1; a possible D gene is TRBD2 (5 bases). Trimming stripped 5 bases from V and 8 bases from J, with 19 bases between. The germline gives CDR1 SGHAT, CDR2 FQNNGV. The CDR3 sequence is 15 residues long. The CDR3 is CASSPLATHDYEQFF. DNA for the CDR3: TGTGCCAGCAGCCCTCTAGCTACCCACGACTATGAGCAGTTCTTC.